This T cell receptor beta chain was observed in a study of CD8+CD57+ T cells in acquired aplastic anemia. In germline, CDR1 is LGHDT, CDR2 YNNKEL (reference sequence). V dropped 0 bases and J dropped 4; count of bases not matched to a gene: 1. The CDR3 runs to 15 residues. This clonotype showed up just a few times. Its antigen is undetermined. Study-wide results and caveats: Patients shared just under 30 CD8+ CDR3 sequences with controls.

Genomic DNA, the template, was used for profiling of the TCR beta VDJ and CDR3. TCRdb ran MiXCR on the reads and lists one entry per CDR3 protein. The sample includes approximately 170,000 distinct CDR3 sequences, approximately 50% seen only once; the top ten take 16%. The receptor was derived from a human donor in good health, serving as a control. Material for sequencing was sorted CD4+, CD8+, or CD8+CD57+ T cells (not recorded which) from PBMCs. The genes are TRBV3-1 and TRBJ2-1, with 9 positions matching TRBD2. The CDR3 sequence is CASSQDAGGYNEQFF. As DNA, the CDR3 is TGTGCCAGCAGCCAAGACGCGGGGGGGTACAATGAGCAGTTCTTC.